What follows are 24 T cell receptor beta chains derived from one specimen sequenced in a study of cytotoxic CD8 clonotypes in ibrutinib-treated CLL. Generated by immunoSEQ multiplex PCR, the TCRdb table keeps only in-frame clones and is missing some. The table includes about 200,000 clones, 79% detected once. Sequenced here: PBMCs, sampled after 12 months of ibrutinib treatment. These receptors were obtained from a human donor with chronic lymphocytic leukemia.

This clone has only a few counts. The V gene is TRBV9, the J gene TRBJ1-2, with unresolved D. Trimming shortened V by 0 bases and J by 5 bases, and 8 bases separated the two germline ends. CDR3 length: 13 amino acids. The germline gives CDR1 SGDLS, CDR2 YYNGEE. Written as DNA, the CDR3 is TGTGCCAGCAGCGTAGGGGAGGGTTATGGCTACACCTTC. This gives the protein CASSVGEGYGYTF.

V usage is TRBV6-5 and J usage is TRBJ1-6; 9 positions agree with TRBD1. With 6 bases clipped from V and 9 bases from J, the junction kept 6 bases outside the gene matches. CDR1 is MNHEY and CDR2 is SVGAGI in the germline V gene. The CDR3 length is 14 residues. The CDR3 DNA reads as TGTGCCAGCAGGCGACAGGGGGTAAGTTCACCCCTCCACTTT. The encoded protein is CASRRQGVSSPLHF.

The chain carries TRBV5-8 and TRBJ1-3; D is uncertain. V gave up 0 bases and J gave up 5 bases, with 6 bases separating them. The CDR3 covers 13 residues. The V gene's germline CDR1 is SGHTS and CDR2 YDEGEE. CDR3 sequence (DNA): TGTGCCAGCAGCTTGGGGCAGAGAAACACCATATATTTT. Translating gives CASSLGQRNTIYF.

The gene calls are TRBV4-1 and TRBJ2-1, with a possible D match to TRBD2 (5 bases). CDR1 and CDR2 (germline): MGHRA, YSYEKL. Trimming stripped 2 bases from V and 2 bases from J, with 19 bases between. This CDR3 is built from 18 residues. The CDR3 sequence is CASSQNKNAGSTYNEQFF. The DNA of the CDR3 is TGCGCCAGCAGCCAAAACAAAAACGCGGGTTCTACCTACAATGAGCAGTTCTTC.

The chain is built from TRBV11-2 and TRBJ1-2; D is possibly TRBD1 (6 bases). Deletions cut 5 bases from V and 2 bases from J, with 12 bases between. CDR3 length equals 14 residues. Germline CDR1 reads SGHAT; CDR2 reads FQNNGV. CDR3 residues: CASSPAGGNYGYTF. The CDR3 nucleotides are TGTGCCAGCAGCCCGGCTGGGGGCAACTATGGCTACACCTTC.

The V call is TRBV6-5, the J call TRBJ2-7, with TRBD2 as a possible D gene (5 bases). This CDR3 has 11 amino acids. In germline, CDR1 is MNHEY, CDR2 SVGAGI. V lost 10 bases and J lost 4, with 11 bases in between. The CDR3 DNA sequence: TGTGCCACCTTCACGGGGTACGAGCAGTACTTC. The encoded protein is CATFTGYEQYF.

This chain connects TRBV27 to TRBJ1-4; D possibly corresponds to TRBD1 (5 bases). This CDR3 comprises 12 residues. Germline values: CDR1 MNHEY, CDR2 SMNVEV (reference sequence). V dropped 8 bases and J dropped 11 bases, with 15 bases sitting between them. The CDR3 region is CASGLGRDKLFF. The CDR3 nucleotides are TGTGCCAGCGGGCTGGGGCGAGACAAACTGTTTTTT. The full variable domain, completed using reference TRBV27 and TRBJ1-4, is EAQVTQNPRYLITVTGKKLTVTCSQNMNHEYMSWYRQDPGLGLRQIYYSMNVEVTDKGDVPEGYKVSRKEKRNFPLILESPSPNQTSLYFCASGLGRDKLFFGSGTQLSVL.

CDR3 amino acids: CASSYSLGNGELFF. DNA of the CDR3: TGTGCCAGCAGTTACTCGCTAGGAAACGGGGAGCTGTTTTTT. V and J are TRBV6-5 and TRBJ2-2; D gene unclear. Trimming removed 0 bases from V and 7 bases from J, with 9 bases in between. This CDR3 comprises 14 residues. The germline gives CDR1 MNHEY, CDR2 SVGAGI.

The chain combines TRBV2 with TRBJ2-3, with 7 bases that match TRBD2. V shed 7 bases and J 6 bases; nucleotides not matched to a gene: 7. Per germline, CDR1 SNHLY and CDR2 FYNNEI. This CDR3 is built from 13 residues. The CDR3, as DNA: TGTGCCAGCAATCGACTAGCATCGGATACGCAGTATTTT. Its translation is CASNRLASDTQYF.

The gene calls are TRBV19 and TRBJ2-7; D may be TRBD1 or TRBD2 (5 bases each). Germline values: CDR1 LNHDA, CDR2 SQIVND (reference sequence). The CDR3 is 15 amino acids. Trimming removed 4 bases from V and 2 bases from J, with 15 bases in between. The DNA of the CDR3 is TGTGCCAGTAGTACCCGGCCAGGGACGACCTACGAGCAGTACTTC. Encoded protein: CASSTRPGTTYEQYF.

The chain combines TRBV18 with TRBJ2-7; 8 bases match TRBD2. The length of the CDR3 is 15 residues. The germline CDR1 and CDR2 sequences are KGHSH and LQKENI. After removal of 1 base from V and 1 base from J, the junction contained 3 bases not matched to a gene. The CDR3 spells CASSPRRLASYEQYF. The DNA for the CDR3 is TGTGCCAGCTCACCACGGAGACTAGCGTCCTACGAGCAGTACTTC.

The J gene is TRBJ1-1, the V gene TRBV27, with D possibly being TRBD1 (5 bases). Germline V lookup: CDR1 MNHEY, CDR2 SMNVEV (reference sequence). This CDR3 region has 14 residues. Trimming pared 1 base from V and 2 bases from J, leaving 8 bases between. The CDR3 loop reads CASSLWQGNTEAFF. DNA for the CDR3: TGTGCCAGCAGTTTATGGCAGGGCAACACTGAAGCTTTCTTT.

This chain uses TRBV2 with TRBJ2-2, with 8 bases fitting TRBD2. The germline V gene has CDR1 SNHLY and CDR2 FYNNEI. Germline trimming cut 7 bases from V and 4 bases from J; bases unmatched to any gene: 5. The CDR3 length is 14 residues. The CDR3 nucleotides are TGTGCCAGCACCGGGGGGGGTTCCACCGGGGAGCTGTTTTTT. It specifies CASTGGGSTGELFF.

The chain combines TRBV19 with TRBJ2-1; 8 nucleotides line up with TRBD2. The junction had 17 bases not matched to a gene; V was cut back by 7 bases and J by 6 bases. This CDR3 is 17 amino acids long. Germline V CDR1 and CDR2: LNHDA, SQIVND (reference sequence). The CDR3 DNA sequence: TGTGCCAGTACGGACCCTAGCGGACGGGGGGGTGGCAATGAGCAGTTCTTC. Amino acids: CASTDPSGRGGGNEQFF. Together with reference TRBV19 and TRBJ2-1, the CDR3 gives the full variable domain: DGGITQSPKYLFRKEGQNVTLSCEQNLNHDAMYWYRQDPGQGLRLIYYSQIVNDFQKGDIAEGYSVSREKKESFPLTVTSAQKNPTAFYLCASTDPSGRGGGNEQFFGPGTRLTVL.

V usage is TRBV6-5 and J usage is TRBJ2-7; no clear D. The ends were cut back, 0 bases at V and 2 bases at J, with 14 bases in the middle. CDR3 length: 16 residues. Germline V gives CDR1 MNHEY, CDR2 SVGAGI. Written as DNA, the CDR3 is TGTGCCAGCAGTTACTCGATAGGATACACAACCTACGAGCAGTACTTC. This translates into CASSYSIGYTTYEQYF.

This clone was counted at least ten times. The chain couples TRBV4-1 to TRBJ1-2; possibly TRBD1 for D (6 bases). This CDR3 has 14 amino acids. Germline assignment: CDR1 MGHRA and CDR2 YSYEKL. V gave up 2 bases and J gave up 6 bases, with 13 bases separating them. For the CDR3, the DNA is TGCGCCAGCAGCCAATTCGGGGGGGCAGATGGCTACACCTTC. Its protein is CASSQFGGADGYTF.

This chain connects TRBV30 to TRBJ1-6, with a possible D match to TRBD1 (6 bases). V dropped 3 bases and J dropped 6 bases, with 15 bases sitting between them. This CDR3 region has 15 residues. The V gene's germline CDR1 is GTSNPN and CDR2 SVGIG (reference sequence). In DNA, the CDR3 is TGTGCCTGGAGGGGAAGGGGGTCTTTTAATTCACCCCTCCACTTT. Translation: CAWRGRGSFNSPLHF. Filled out from reference TRBV30 and TRBJ1-6, the complete variable domain reads SQTIHQWPATLVQPVGSPLSLECTVEGTSNPNLYWYRQAAGRGLQLLFYSVGIGQISSEVPQNLSASRPQDRQFILSSKKLLLSDSGFYLCAWRGRGSFNSPLHFGNGTRLTVT.

CDR3 bases: TGTGCCAGCAGTACAGGCTACGAGCAGTACTTC. Residues: CASSTGYEQYF. V is TRBV27 and J is TRBJ2-7, with D possibly matching TRBD1 (5 bases). Per the germline V gene, CDR1 is MNHEY and CDR2 is SMNVEV (reference sequence). V gave up 5 bases and J gave up 3 bases, with 5 bases separating them. CDR3 length: 11 residues.

The J gene is TRBJ2-5, the V gene TRBV11-3; 8 bases are shared with TRBD1. Germline trimming cut 4 bases from V and 5 bases from J; bases unmatched to any gene: 9. The germline CDR1 and CDR2 sequences are SGHNT and YENEEA. The CDR3 is 15 amino acids. CDR3 loop: CASSSRDRPVETQYF. CDR3 DNA sequence: TGTGCCAGCAGCTCCCGGGACAGGCCGGTGGAGACCCAGTACTTC.

The chain has TRBV2 and TRBJ1-5, with D possibly being TRBD1 (5 bases). The CDR3 is made up of 13 amino acids. The germline CDR1 and CDR2 sequences are SNHLY and FYNNEI. V lost 3 bases, J lost 6 bases, and 9 bases lay in between. CDR3 in amino acids: CASSEGGSQPQHF. DNA for the CDR3: TGTGCCAGCAGTGAGGGGGGGAGTCAGCCCCAGCATTTT.

The J gene is TRBJ2-2, the V gene TRBV6-5; no definite D call. The CDR3 covers 13 residues. With 7 bases removed from V and 5 bases from J, the gap between germline ends came to 11 bases. Germline V gene data show CDR1 as MNHEY and CDR2 as SVGAGI. The CDR3 reads CASTHDGTGELFF. For the CDR3, the DNA is TGTGCCAGCACCCACGACGGGACCGGGGAGCTGTTTTTT.

The DNA of the CDR3 is TGTGCCAGTAGCAGGGGGGACAATCAGCCCCAGCATTTT. Its translation: CASSRGDNQPQHF. V is TRBV19 and J is TRBJ1-5, with 7 bases aligning to TRBD1. Germline V lookup: CDR1 LNHDA, CDR2 SQIVND (reference sequence). This CDR3 spans 13 amino acids. With V trimmed by 6 bases and J by 3 bases, 2 bases remained unmatched. The variable domain in full, with the rest retrieved from reference TRBV19 and TRBJ1-5, is DGGITQSPKYLFRKEGQNVTLSCEQNLNHDAMYWYRQDPGQGLRLIYYSQIVNDFQKGDIAEGYSVSREKKESFPLTVTSAQKNPTAFYLCASSRGDNQPQHFGDGTRLSIL.

This clone was counted ten times or more. The chain couples TRBV6-6 to TRBJ1-5; no firm D call. This CDR3 is built from 15 residues. CDR1 and CDR2 (germline): MNHNY, SVGAGI (reference sequence). V lost 0 bases and J lost 3, with 9 bases in between. CDR3 DNA sequence: TGTGCCAGCAGTTACTCGAGCCAGCCCAATCAGCCCCAGCATTTT. It translates to CASSYSSQPNQPQHF.

This clone was picked up a small number of times. The genes are TRBV5-1 and TRBJ2-3, with D tentatively TRBD1 (5 bases). The CDR3 length is 16 residues. V gave up 4 bases and J gave up 2 bases, with 17 bases separating them. Germline V CDR1 and CDR2: SGHRS, YFSETQ. CDR3 nucleotide sequence: TGCGCCAGCAGCCCTAGGGCAGGGATCATCACAGATACGCAGTATTTT. Its protein product is CASSPRAGIITDTQYF.